This TCR beta chain was sequenced in a study of Graves' ophthalmopathy and Graves' hyperthyroidism. Beta-chain TCR CDR3 regions were amplified from RNA transcripts. After a first-round RT-PCR with HTBI primers, a second-round multiplex PCR was run. TCRdb passed the multiplex PCR reads through MiXCR, listing each CDR3 protein once. The sample has around 1,000,000 distinct CDR3 sequences, roughly two fifths seen once. The germline V and J ends were trimmed by 3 bases and 4 bases, with 6 bases remaining between them. The CDR3 extends over 13 amino acids. In this cohort, patients with other autoimmune diseases, uncontrolled infections, pregnancy or lactation were excluded.

V and J are TRBV12-3 or TRBV12-4 and TRBJ2-2; D remains unclear. Sequenced material: peripheral blood or thyroid tissue (not recorded which). The TCR originated in an adult man with Graves' hyperthyroidism. CDR3: CASSFSSTGELFF. Here the CDR3 DNA reads TGTGCCAGCAGTTTTTCCAGCACCGGGGAGCTGTTTTTT.